This T cell receptor beta chain was documented in a study of vaccination and CD4 T cells after COVID-19. In its sample, this clonotype was seen a few times. What it binds is not known. The Oncomine TCR Beta short-read assay was what sequenced the DNA obtained from cultured CD4+ T cells. From the PCR reads, TCRdb called clonotypes with MiXCR, one entry per CDR3 protein. The profile shows around 15,000 distinct CDR3 sequences, 65% to 80% of them singletons. The CDR3 has 17 amino acids. CDR1 and CDR2 (germline): MNHEY, SVGEGT. V was shortened by 6 bases and J by 3 bases, with 24 bases between the two germline ends. Points from the study as a whole: The authors identified 304 of 307 vaccine-specific clones in convalescent patients as spike mono-reactive. Relatively small numbers of convalescent patients were studied, with no early post-infection timepoints included.

The sample's treatment: approximately nine-day PBMC culture with coronavirus spike peptide pools or control peptides (ViraFEST assay). Scientists separated out CD4+ T cells through negative selection following 10 days in culture. This receptor was taken from a human donor who had recovered from COVID-19. The V call is TRBV6-2 or TRBV6-3, the J call TRBJ2-7, with D unresolved. The material sequenced was CD4+ T cells from blood, cultured in vitro. This CDR3 reads CASSRNRDQLPNYEQYF. The DNA of the CDR3 is TGTGCCAGCAGCAGGAACAGAGACCAACTTCCAAACTACGAGCAGTACTTC.